This T cell receptor beta chain was found in a study of regulatory T cells in long-lasting Graves disease. Study results and limitations: Persistent Graves' patients showed a TCR diversity that was lower than that of newly diagnosed ones.

The sample's time point: newly diagnosed GD, antithyroid drugs for less than 3 months. Preparation of the TCR library used RNA extracted from PBMCs. Ten or more counts support this clonotype. Its matching antigen is unknown. V was shortened by 5 bases and J by 4 bases, with 18 bases between the two germline ends. Germline assignment: CDR1 MDHEN and CDR2 SYDVKM. There are 17 residues in the CDR3. Arm-PCR of CDR3 regions and iRepertoire HTBI primers were used to build TCR beta libraries. MiXCR, run by TCRdb on the multiplex PCR reads, gives a single entry per CDR3 protein. In the table there are roughly 500,000 distinct CDR3 sequences, around 15% of which are singletons. The same data also contributed to another study, on T cells in Graves' hyperthyroidism and ophthalmopathy.

The input for sequencing was peripheral blood mononuclear cells (PBMCs), taken at new diagnosis, from a patient treated with antithyroid drugs. This TCR was sampled from a woman aged 45 to 65 with Graves disease. The V and J genes are TRBV28 and TRBJ1-6, with D perhaps matching TRBD1 (5 bases). The CDR3 region has the DNA TGTGCCAGCAGTCCAATACCTCGAGACAGTTATAATTCACCCCTCCACTTT. This encodes CASSPIPRDSYNSPLHF.